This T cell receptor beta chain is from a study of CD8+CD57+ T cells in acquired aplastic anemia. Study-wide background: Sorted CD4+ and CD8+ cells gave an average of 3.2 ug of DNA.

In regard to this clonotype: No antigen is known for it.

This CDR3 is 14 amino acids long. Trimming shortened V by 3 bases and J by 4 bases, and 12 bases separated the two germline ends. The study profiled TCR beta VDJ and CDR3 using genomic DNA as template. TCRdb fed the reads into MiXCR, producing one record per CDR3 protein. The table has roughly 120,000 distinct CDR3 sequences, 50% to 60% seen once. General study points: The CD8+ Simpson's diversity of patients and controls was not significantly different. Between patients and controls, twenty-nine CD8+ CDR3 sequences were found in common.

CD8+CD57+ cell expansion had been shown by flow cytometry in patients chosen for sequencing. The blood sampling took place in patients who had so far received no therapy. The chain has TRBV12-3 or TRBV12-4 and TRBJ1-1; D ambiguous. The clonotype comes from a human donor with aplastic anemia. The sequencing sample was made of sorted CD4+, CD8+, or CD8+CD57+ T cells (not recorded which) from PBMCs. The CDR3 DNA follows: TGTGCCAGCAGTTTCCTGGACTTCGGCACTGAAGCTTTCTTT. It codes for CASSFLDFGTEAFF.